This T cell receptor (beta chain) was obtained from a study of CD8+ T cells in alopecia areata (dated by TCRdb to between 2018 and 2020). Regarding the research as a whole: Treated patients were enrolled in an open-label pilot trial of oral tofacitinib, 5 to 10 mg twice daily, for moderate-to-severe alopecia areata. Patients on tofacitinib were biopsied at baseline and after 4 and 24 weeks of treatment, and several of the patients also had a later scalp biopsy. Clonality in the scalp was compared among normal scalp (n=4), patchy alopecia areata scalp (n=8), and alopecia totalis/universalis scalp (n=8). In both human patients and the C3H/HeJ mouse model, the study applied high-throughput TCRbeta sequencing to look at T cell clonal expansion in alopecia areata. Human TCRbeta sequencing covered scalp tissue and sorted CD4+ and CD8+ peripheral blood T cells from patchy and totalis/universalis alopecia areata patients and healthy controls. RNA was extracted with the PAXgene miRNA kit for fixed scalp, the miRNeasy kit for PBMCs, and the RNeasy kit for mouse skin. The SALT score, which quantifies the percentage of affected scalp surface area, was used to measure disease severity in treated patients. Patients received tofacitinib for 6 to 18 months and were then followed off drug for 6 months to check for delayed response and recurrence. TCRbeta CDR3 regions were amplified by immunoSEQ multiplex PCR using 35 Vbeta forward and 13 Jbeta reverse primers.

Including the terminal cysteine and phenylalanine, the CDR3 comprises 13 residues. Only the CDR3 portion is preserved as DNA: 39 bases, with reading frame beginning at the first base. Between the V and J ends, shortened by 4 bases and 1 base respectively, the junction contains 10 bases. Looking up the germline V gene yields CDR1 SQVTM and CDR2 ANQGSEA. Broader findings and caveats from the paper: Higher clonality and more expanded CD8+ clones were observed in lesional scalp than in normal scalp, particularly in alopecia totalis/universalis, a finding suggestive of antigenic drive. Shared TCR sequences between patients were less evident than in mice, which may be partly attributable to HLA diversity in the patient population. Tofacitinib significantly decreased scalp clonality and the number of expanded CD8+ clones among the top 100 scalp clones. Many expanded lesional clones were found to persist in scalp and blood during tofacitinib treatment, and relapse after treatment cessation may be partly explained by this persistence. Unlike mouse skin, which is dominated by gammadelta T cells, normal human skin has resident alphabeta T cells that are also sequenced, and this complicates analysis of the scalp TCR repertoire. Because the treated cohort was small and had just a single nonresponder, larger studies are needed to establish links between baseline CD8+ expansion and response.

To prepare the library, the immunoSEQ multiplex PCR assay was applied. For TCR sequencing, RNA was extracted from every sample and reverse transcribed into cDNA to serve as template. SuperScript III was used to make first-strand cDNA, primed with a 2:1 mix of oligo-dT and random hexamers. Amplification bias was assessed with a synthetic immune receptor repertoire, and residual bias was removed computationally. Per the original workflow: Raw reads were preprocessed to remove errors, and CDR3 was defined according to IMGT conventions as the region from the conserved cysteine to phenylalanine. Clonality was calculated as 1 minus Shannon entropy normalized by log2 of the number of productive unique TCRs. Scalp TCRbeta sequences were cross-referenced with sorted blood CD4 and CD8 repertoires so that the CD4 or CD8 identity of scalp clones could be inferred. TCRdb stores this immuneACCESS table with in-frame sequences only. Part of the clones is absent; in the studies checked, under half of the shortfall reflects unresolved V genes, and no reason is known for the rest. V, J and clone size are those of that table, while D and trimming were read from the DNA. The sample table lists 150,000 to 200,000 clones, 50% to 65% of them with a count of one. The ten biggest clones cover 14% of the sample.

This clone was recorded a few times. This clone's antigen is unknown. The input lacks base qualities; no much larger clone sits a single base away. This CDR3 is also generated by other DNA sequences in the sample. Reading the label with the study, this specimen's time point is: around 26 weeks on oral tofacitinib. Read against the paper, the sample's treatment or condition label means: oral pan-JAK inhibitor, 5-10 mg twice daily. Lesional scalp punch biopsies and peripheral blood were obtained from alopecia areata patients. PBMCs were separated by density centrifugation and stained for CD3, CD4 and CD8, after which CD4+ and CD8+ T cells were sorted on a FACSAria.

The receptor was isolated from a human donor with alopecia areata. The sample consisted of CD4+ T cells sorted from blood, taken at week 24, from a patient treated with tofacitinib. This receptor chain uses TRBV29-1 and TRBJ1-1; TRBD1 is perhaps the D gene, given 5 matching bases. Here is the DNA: TGCAGCGTTGTACGGCAGGGGAACACTGAAGCTTTCTTT. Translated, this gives CSVVRQGNTEAFF.